This T cell receptor beta chain was found in a study of blood T cell repertoires in COVID-19. Study summary: The United States, Italy and Spain were the sources of the acute and convalescent COVID-19 samples.

In the source study's methods: Amplification from reference gene primers served as the basis for estimated nucleated cell counts. TCRdb's copy holds only in-frame clones and misses some; the assay was immunoSEQ multiplex PCR. Clone size and V and J calls were adopted from that table, with D and trimming inferred from the DNA. This table holds more than 85,000 clones, more than 85% found once. V was trimmed by 5 bases and J by 0 bases, leaving 15 bases between them. The CDR3 spans 15 residues. In germline, CDR1 is SGHRS, CDR2 YFSETQ. The chain has TRBV5-1 and TRBJ2-7; D is unresolved. Input material: peripheral blood. This TCR was recovered from a man between 18 and 35 years old with acute or convalescent COVID-19. This chain's CDR3 is CASRLEAASSYEQYF. Written as DNA, the CDR3 is TGCGCCAGCAGACTCGAGGCCGCTAGCTCCTACGAGCAGTACTTC.